A selection of T cell receptor beta chains follows, all from one sample in a study of OX40 agonist ivuxolimab in advanced cancers. Here immunoSEQ multiplex PCR was the method, and the copy in TCRdb shows in-frame clones only, minus some. The table shows 20,000 to 25,000 clones, with over 60% occurring only once. The material was CD4+ or CD8+ T cells sorted from blood, obtained in a trial of the OX40 agonist ivuxolimab. The receptors stem from an adult with an advanced solid tumor such as melanoma, head and neck, liver or kidney cancer. Both conserved end residues are part of each CDR3. D genes are given only for firm matches. Size is stated for part of the rows, as once, few or many counts, or as a class when the clone is expanded.

TRBJ2-1 . TRBV7-9 TRBD2 CASSPLSGGGYNEQFF TGTGCCAGCAGCCCCCTAAGCGGGGGGGGTTACAATGAGCAGTTCTTC
TRBJ1-5 . TRBV28 . CAATFVGGYRQHF TGTGCCGCAACCTTCGTGGGGGGTTATCGCCAGCATTTT
TRBJ2-7 . TRBV11-1 TRBD1 CASSSHPRDSHEQYF TGTGCCAGCAGCTCCCACCCCCGGGACAGCCACGAGCAGTACTTC
TRBJ2-5 . TRBV9 . CASSVALRGAETQYF TGTGCCAGCAGCGTAGCTCTTAGGGGGGCCGAGACCCAGTACTTC
TRBJ2-4 . TRBV5-5 . CASSFAQGGDIQYF TGTGCCAGCAGCTTCGCCCAGGGCGGCGACATTCAGTACTTC
TRBJ1-1 . TRBV7-9 . CASSLDLGAFF TGTGCCAGCAGCTTAGACCTGGGGGCTTTCTTT
TRBJ2-7 . TRBV28 TRBD1 CASTINRDSSYEQYF TGTGCCAGCACTATAAACCGGGACAGCAGCTACGAGCAGTACTTC
TRBJ1-2 once TRBV28 . CASSLLVGQGRGYTF TGTGCCAGCAGTTTATTGGTAGGGCAGGGGCGAGGCTACACCTTC
TRBJ1-4 . TRBV29-1 . CSVESGKGNEKLFF TGCAGCGTTGAGTCAGGGAAGGGCAATGAAAAACTGTTTTTT
TRBJ2-7 . TRBV27 . CASGPGGRAYEQYF TGTGCCAGCGGTCCGGGCGGACGGGCCTACGAGCAGTACTTC
TRBJ1-6 few TRBV5-1 TRBD1 CASSFGTVNSPLHF TGCGCCAGCAGCTTTGGGACAGTTAATTCACCCCTCCACTTT
TRBJ2-1 . TRBV5-1 . CASSFNTDRSNEQFF TGCGCCAGCAGCTTCAATACGGATCGGAGCAATGAGCAGTTCTTC
TRBJ2-7 . TRBV5-5 . CASSLDWVSYEQYF TGTGCCAGCAGCTTGGATTGGGTGTCCTACGAGCAGTACTTC
TRBJ2-3 . TRBV28 TRBD2 CASSLLAGGADTQYF TGTGCCAGCAGTCTTCTAGCGGGGGGGGCAGATACGCAGTATTTT
TRBJ2-5 medium-sized TRBV6-5 . CASSWRGHQETQYF TGTGCCAGCAGTTGGAGAGGCCACCAAGAGACCCAGTACTTC
TRBJ1-1 . TRBV6-5 . CASSEDTVFTEAFF TGTGCCAGCAGTGAAGACACGGTATTCACTGAAGCTTTCTTT
TRBJ2-5 few TRBV15 . CATSNRGGSVQETQYF TGTGCCACCAGCAACCGGGGAGGATCGGTACAAGAGACCCAGTACTTC
TRBJ1-1 . TRBV7-9 . CASSLPGQANTEAFF TGTGCCAGCAGCCTCCCGGGACAAGCGAACACTGAAGCTTTCTTT
TRBJ2-1 . TRBV4-3 TRBD2 CASSRSGGVDNEQFF TGCGCCAGCAGCCGTAGCGGGGGGGTGGACAATGAGCAGTTCTTC
TRBJ1-6 . TRBV6-6 . CASSYSGVGSPLHF TGTGCCAGCAGTTACTCAGGGGTTGGTTCACCCCTCCACTTT
TRBJ1-2 . TRBV13 . CASSPRGTVDTGYTF TGTGCCAGCTCGCCACGTGGGACTGTTGACACTGGCTACACCTTC
TRBJ2-1 . TRBV21-1 . CASSKGGGGPRNEQFF TGTGCCAGCAGCAAAGGGGGAGGGGGGCCTAGGAATGAGCAGTTCTTC
TRBJ1-1 . TRBV7-9 TRBD1 CASSLGQGDTEAFF TGTGCCAGCAGCTTGGGACAGGGGGACACTGAAGCTTTCTTT
TRBJ1-1 few TRBV11-2 . CASSFGVVTEAFF TGTGCCAGCAGCTTTGGGGTGGTCACTGAAGCTTTCTTT
TRBJ2-1 once TRBV2 . CASGVSYNEQFF TGTGCCAGCGGGGTGTCGTACAATGAGCAGTTCTTC
TRBJ2-4 . TRBV7-8 . CALGASRENIQYF TGTGCCTTAGGGGCTAGCAGGGAAAACATTCAGTACTTC
TRBJ2-7 . TRBV27 TRBD1 CASRADRGEKNSYEQYF TGTGCCTCCCGGGCGGACAGGGGAGAAAAGAACTCCTACGAGCAGTACTTC
TRBJ1-2 . TRBV6-5 . CASRTEYGYTF TGTGCCAGCAGGACTGAATATGGCTACACCTTC
TRBJ2-1 few TRBV2 . CASTTGMNEQFF TGTGCCAGCACAACAGGGATGAATGAGCAGTTCTTC
TRBJ1-2 . TRBV5-1 TRBD1 CASSLVSTGGADGYTF TGCGCCAGCAGCTTGGTCTCGACAGGGGGCGCGGACGGCTACACCTTC
TRBJ1-1 . TRBV6-1 TRBD1 CASSEFRDRGIVAFF TGTGCCAGCAGTGAGTTCCGGGACAGGGGTATTGTAGCTTTCTTT
TRBJ1-1 few TRBV7-8 . CASSETGVNTEAFF TGTGCCAGCAGCGAAACGGGGGTGAACACTGAAGCTTTCTTT
TRBJ2-2 . TRBV7-2 TRBD1 CASRGQGVNTGELFF TGTGCCAGCAGAGGACAGGGGGTGAACACCGGGGAGCTGTTTTTT